Listed here are 14 T cell receptor beta chains from one sample, sequenced in a study of shared clonotypes between healthy human individuals. The repertoire was sequenced with immunoSEQ multiplex PCR; TCRdb's copy has only in-frame clones and lacks some. Of a few million clones listed, approximately 93% were seen once; the top ten hold 0.39%. Sequenced material: naive CD4+ T cells from PBMCs. This sample's subset: CD45RA+ positively selected. These TCRs come from a man between 18 and 35 years old in good health. Some clones in this sample may be carry-over from other donors' samples.

The chain carries TRBV5-4 and TRBJ2-3; D is undetermined. This CDR3 is built from 15 residues. The germline V gene encodes CDR1 SGHNT and CDR2 YYREEE (reference sequence). V was shortened by 2 bases and J by 0 bases, with 10 bases between the two germline ends. The CDR3 loop is CASSLLSASTDTQYF. CDR3 coding DNA: TGTGCCAGCAGCTTATTGTCCGCTAGCACAGATACGCAGTATTTT.

The chain carries TRBV6-6 and TRBJ1-1; perhaps TRBD1 as D (5 bases). This CDR3 is built from 15 residues. CDR1 and CDR2 from the germline V gene are MNHNY and SVGAGI (reference sequence). The V end lost 8 bases, the J end lost 0 bases, and 16 bases lay between the germline ends. CDR3 residues: CASRGGSQMNTEAFF. The CDR3 coding sequence is TGTGCCAGCCGGGGGGGGTCCCAGATGAACACTGAAGCTTTCTTT.

This chain uses TRBV28 with TRBJ1-3; D remains ambiguous. Trimming took 5 bases from V and 0 from J, leaving 17 bases between them. Germline lookup yields CDR1 MDHEN and CDR2 SYDVKM. The CDR3 covers 17 residues. The CDR3 spells CASSQPPISDSGNTIYF. The DNA of the CDR3 is TGTGCCAGCAGTCAGCCCCCGATTTCTGACTCTGGAAACACCATATATTTT. Using reference TRBV28 and TRBJ1-3 for the parts outside the CDR3, the full variable domain is DVKVTQSSRYLVKRTGEKVFLECVQDMDHENMFWYRQDPGLGLRLIYFSYDVKMKEKGDIPEGYSVSREKKERFSLILESASTNQTSMYLCASSQPPISDSGNTIYFGEGSWLTVV.

V usage is TRBV19 and J usage is TRBJ1-2, with a tentative D call TRBD1 (5 bases). The germline gives CDR1 LNHDA, CDR2 SQIVND (reference sequence). The CDR3 totals 11 residues. Trimming took off 10 bases at V and 2 bases at J, with 8 bases between the two ends. The CDR3 spells CATGTNYGYTF. Written as DNA, the CDR3 is TGTGCCACCGGGACGAACTATGGCTACACCTTC.

The chain joins TRBV28 to TRBJ2-1, with 7 nucleotides matching TRBD2. Germline CDR1 reads MDHEN; CDR2 reads SYDVKM. The CDR3 is 16 residues long. V lost 7 bases to trimming and J lost 2 bases; unmatched junction nucleotides: 11. Here the CDR3 reads CASTPAGEDPYNEQFF. CDR3 nucleotides: TGTGCCAGCACCCCCGCGGGGGAGGACCCCTACAATGAGCAGTTCTTC.

The sample holds a few counts of this clone. The V and J genes are TRBV5-4 and TRBJ2-7; either TRBD1 or TRBD2 may fit D (5 bases each). This CDR3 is 14 amino acids long. Trimming stripped 3 bases from V and 7 bases from J, with 17 bases between. CDR1 and CDR2 (germline): SGHNT, YYREEE (reference sequence). The CDR3 region has the DNA TGTGCCAGCAGCTCACAAACCGGGACGGGAGAGCAGTACTTC. Translating it yields CASSSQTGTGEQYF.

The V gene is TRBV19, the J gene TRBJ1-5; D not resolved. V dropped 7 bases and J dropped 9 bases, with 22 bases sitting between them. This CDR3 has 15 residues. The germline V gene has CDR1 LNHDA and CDR2 SQIVND (reference sequence). The CDR3 DNA sequence: TGTGCCAGTAAGGCCGGAAATTCAAACGTGATGCCCCAGCATTTT. This encodes CASKAGNSNVMPQHF.

V is TRBV29-1 and J is TRBJ2-7; 8 bases fit TRBD2. This CDR3 has 13 residues. With V trimmed by 1 base and J by 3 bases, 2 bases remained unmatched. Germline V gives CDR1 SQVTM, CDR2 ANQGSEA. The CDR3 DNA sequence: TGCAGCGTTGAAGGACGGGAGGGCTACGAGCAGTACTTC. Translating gives CSVEGREGYEQYF.

A remark on this clone: Relative to the germline gene, one junction end is altered; a read error may explain this. The V call is TRBV2, the J call TRBJ2-7, with 16 bases identical to TRBD2. CDR3 length equals 13 residues. Germline CDR1 is SNHLY and CDR2 is FYNNEI. The CDR3 spells CASSEMGTSGRAF. Here the CDR3 DNA reads TGTGCCAGCAGCGAAATGGGGACTAGCGGGAGGGCCTTC.

The chain has TRBV7-3 and TRBJ1-1; D is possibly TRBD1 (5 bases). CDR1 is SGHTA, CDR2 FQGTGA, per germline. V was cut by 6 bases and J by 5 bases, with 16 bases left in between. CDR3 length: 14 residues. The chain's CDR3 is CASSPVGGLTEAFF. CDR3 nucleotides: TGTGCCAGCAGTCCCGTCGGGGGATTGACTGAAGCTTTCTTT.

Notes on this clone: Other DNA sequences in this sample translate to the same CDR3. The chain recombines TRBV7-9 with TRBJ1-1; D is undetermined. V shed 3 bases and J shed 1 base, with 3 bases lying between them. The germline CDR1 and CDR2 sequences are SEHNR and FQNEAQ (reference sequence). This CDR3 has 12 amino acids. This CDR3 reads CASSFQNTEAFF. Written as DNA, the CDR3 is TGTGCCAGCAGCTTTCAGAACACTGAAGCTTTCTTT.

V is TRBV27 and J is TRBJ2-1; the match to TRBD1 covers 8 bases. This CDR3 has 16 residues. Trimming removed 3 bases from V and 4 bases from J; junction bases left unmatched: 8. Germline CDR1 is MNHEY and CDR2 is SMNVEV (reference sequence). CDR3 sequence (DNA): TGTGCCAGCAGTTTTGGGACAGGAAAGGCTTACAATGAGCAGTTCTTC. Translating it yields CASSFGTGKAYNEQFF.

The rearrangement links TRBV30 to TRBJ2-1, with TRBD2 identical over 7 bases. V gave up 2 bases and J gave up 8 bases; unmatched junction bases: 3. CDR3 size: 12 residues. In germline, CDR1 is GTSNPN, CDR2 SVGIG (reference sequence). The CDR3 DNA reads as TGTGCCTGGAGTTTGGCGGGAGATGAGCAGTTCTTC. This translates into CAWSLAGDEQFF.

As for this clone: The sample has other DNA sequences that encode this CDR3 too. The chain uses TRBV5-1 and TRBJ1-1; a possible D gene is TRBD1 (5 bases). The CDR3 is 12 residues long. V lost 2 bases, J lost 5 bases, and 7 bases lay in between. CDR1 and CDR2 from the germline V gene are SGHRS and YFSETQ. The CDR3 loop reads CASSLSGTEAFF. In DNA, the CDR3 is TGCGCCAGCAGCTTATCAGGGACTGAAGCTTTCTTT.